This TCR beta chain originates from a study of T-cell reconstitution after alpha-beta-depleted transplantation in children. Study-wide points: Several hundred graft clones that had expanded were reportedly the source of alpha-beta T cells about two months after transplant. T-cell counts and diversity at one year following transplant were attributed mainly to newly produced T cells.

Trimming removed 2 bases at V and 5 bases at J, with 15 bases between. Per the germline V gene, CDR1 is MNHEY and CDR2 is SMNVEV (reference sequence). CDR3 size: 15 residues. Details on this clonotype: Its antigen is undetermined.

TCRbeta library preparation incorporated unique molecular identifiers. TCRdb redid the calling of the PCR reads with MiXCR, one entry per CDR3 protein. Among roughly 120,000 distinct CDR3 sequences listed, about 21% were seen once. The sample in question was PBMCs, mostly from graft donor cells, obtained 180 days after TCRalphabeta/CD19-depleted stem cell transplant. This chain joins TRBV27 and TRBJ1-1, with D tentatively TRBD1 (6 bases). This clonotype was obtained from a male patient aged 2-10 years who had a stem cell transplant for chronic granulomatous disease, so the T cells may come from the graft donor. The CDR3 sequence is CASSLGATGRTEAFF. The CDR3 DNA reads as TGTGCCAGCAGTTTAGGGGCCACAGGGAGGACTGAAGCTTTCTTT.